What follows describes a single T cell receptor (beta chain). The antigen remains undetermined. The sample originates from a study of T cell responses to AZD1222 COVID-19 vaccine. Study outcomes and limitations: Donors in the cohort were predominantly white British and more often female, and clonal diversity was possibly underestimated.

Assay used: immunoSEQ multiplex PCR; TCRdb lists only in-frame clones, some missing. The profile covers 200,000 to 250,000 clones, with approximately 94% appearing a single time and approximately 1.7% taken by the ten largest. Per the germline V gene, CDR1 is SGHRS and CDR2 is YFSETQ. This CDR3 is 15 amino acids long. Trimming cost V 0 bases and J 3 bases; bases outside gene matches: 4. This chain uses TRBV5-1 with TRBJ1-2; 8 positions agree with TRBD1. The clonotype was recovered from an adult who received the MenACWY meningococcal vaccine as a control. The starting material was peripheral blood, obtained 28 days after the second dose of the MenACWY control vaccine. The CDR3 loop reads CASSLGDRSYYGYTF. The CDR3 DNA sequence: TGCGCCAGCAGCTTGGGGGACAGGTCCTACTATGGCTACACCTTC.